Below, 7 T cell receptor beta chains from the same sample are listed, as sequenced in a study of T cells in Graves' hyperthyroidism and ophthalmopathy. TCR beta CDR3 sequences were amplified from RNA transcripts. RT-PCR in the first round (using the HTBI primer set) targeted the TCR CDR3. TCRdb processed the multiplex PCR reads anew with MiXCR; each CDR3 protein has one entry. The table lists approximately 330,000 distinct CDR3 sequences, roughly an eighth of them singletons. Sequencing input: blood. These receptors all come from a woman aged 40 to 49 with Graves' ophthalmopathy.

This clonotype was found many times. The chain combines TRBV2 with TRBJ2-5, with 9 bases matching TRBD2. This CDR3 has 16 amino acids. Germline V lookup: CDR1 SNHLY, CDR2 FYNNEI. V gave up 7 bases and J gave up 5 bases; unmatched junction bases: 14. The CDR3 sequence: CASTGPAGGAGETQYF. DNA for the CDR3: TGTGCCAGCACCGGGCCCGCGGGGGGGGCCGGTGAGACCCAGTACTTC.

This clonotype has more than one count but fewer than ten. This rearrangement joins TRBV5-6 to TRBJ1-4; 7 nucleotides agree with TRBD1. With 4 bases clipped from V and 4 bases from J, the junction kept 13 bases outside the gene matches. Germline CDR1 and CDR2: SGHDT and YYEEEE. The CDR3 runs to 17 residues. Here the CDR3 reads CASSLRDSIIFNEKLFF. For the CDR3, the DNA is TGTGCCAGCAGCCTGAGGGACAGTATAATCTTTAATGAAAAACTGTTTTTT. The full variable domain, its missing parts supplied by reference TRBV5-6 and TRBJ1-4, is DAGVTQSPTHLIKTRGQQVTLRCSPKSGHDTVSWYQQALGQGPQFIFQYYEEEERQRGNFPDRFSGHQFPNYSSELNVNALLLGDSALYLCASSLRDSIIFNEKLFFGSGTQLSVL.

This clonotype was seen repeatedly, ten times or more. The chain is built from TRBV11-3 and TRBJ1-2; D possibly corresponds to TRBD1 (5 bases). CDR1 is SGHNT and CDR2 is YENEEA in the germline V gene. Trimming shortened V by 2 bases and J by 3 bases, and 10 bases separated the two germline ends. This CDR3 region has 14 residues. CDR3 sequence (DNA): TGTGCCAGCAGCTTAAGGGGAGTAGACTATGGCTACACCTTC. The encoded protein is CASSLRGVDYGYTF. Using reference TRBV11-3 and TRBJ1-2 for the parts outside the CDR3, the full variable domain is EAGVVQSPRYKIIEKKQPVAFWCNPISGHNTLYWYLQNLGQGPELLIRYENEEAVDDSQLPKDRFSAERLKGVDSTLKIQPAELGDSAVYLCASSLRGVDYGYTFGSGTRLTVV.

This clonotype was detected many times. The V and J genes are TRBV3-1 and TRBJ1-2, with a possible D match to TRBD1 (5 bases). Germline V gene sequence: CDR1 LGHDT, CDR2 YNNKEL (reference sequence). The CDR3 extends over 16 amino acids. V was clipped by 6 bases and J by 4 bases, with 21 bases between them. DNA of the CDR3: TGTGCCAGCAGTCCCCAACCTTTCAGGGTTAGCTATGGCTACACCTTC. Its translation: CASSPQPFRVSYGYTF. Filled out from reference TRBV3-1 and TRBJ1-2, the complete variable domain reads DTAVSQTPKYLVTQMGNDKSIKCEQNLGHDTMYWYKQDSKKFLKIMFSYNNKELIINETVPNRFSPKSPDKAHLNLHINSLELGDSAVYFCASSPQPFRVSYGYTFGSGTRLTVV.

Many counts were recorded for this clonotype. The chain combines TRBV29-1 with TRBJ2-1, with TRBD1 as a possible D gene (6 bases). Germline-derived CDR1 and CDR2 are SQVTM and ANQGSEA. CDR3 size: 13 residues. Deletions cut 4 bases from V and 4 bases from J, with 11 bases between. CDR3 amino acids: CSVGTDLYNEQFF. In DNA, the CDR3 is TGCAGCGTTGGGACAGACTTATACAATGAGCAGTTCTTC.

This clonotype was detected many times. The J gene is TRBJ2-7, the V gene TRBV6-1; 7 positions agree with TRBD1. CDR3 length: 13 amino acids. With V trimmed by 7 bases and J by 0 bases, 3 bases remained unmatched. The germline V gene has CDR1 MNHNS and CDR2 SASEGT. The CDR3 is CASTRDSSYEQYF. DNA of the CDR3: TGTGCCAGCACCCGGGACAGCTCCTACGAGCAGTACTTC.

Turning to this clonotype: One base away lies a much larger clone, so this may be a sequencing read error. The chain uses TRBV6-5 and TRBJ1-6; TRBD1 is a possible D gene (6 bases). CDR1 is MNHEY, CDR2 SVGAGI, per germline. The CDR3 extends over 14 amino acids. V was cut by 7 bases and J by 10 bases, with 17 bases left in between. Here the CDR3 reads CASKGGQGTSPLHF. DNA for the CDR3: TGTGCCAGCAAGGGGGGGCAGGGGACATCACCCCTCCACTTT.